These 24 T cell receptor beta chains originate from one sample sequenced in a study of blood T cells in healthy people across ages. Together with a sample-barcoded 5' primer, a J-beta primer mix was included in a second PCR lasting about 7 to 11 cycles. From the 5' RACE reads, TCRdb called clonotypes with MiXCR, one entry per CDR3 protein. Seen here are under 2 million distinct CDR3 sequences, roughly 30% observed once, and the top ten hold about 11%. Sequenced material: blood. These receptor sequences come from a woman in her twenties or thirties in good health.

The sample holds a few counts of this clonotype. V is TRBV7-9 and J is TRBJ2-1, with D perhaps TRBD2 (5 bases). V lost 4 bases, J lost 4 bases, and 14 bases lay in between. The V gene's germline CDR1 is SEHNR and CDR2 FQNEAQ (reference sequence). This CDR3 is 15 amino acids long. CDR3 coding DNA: TGTGCCAGCAGCTATCATGAGCGGATTTACAATGAGCAGTTCTTC. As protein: CASSYHERIYNEQFF.

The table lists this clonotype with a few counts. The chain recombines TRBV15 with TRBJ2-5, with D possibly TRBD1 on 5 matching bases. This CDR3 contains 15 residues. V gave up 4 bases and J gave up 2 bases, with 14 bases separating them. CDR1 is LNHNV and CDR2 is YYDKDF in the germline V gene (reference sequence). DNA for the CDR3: TGTGCCACCAGCAAGTTGGCAGGGATACAAGAGACCCAGTACTTC. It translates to CATSKLAGIQETQYF.

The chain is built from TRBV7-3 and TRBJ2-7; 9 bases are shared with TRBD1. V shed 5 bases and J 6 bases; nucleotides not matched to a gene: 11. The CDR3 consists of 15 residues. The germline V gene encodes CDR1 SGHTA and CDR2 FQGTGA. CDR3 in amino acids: CASSPEGQGIGEQYF. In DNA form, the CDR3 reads TGTGCCAGCAGCCCAGAGGGACAGGGAATCGGCGAGCAGTACTTC.

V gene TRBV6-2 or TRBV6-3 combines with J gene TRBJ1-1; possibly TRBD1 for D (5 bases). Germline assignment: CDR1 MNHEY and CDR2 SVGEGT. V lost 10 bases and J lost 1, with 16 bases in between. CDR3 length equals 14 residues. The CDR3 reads CATLRDSSNTEAFF. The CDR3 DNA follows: TGTGCCACCCTGAGGGACTCATCGAACACTGAAGCTTTCTTT.

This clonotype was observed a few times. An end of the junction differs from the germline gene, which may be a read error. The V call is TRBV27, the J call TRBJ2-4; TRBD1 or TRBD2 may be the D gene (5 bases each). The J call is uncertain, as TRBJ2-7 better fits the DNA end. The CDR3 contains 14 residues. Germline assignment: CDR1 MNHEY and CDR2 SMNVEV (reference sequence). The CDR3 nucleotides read TGTGCCAGCAGCCGGGACGCTCGTTCCTGCGAGCAGTACTTC. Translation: CASSRDARSCEQYF.

Here the CDR3 reads CASSVGATYNEQFF. CDR3 sequence (DNA): TGTGCCAGCAGCGTAGGAGCAACCTACAATGAGCAGTTCTTC. The V gene is TRBV9, the J gene TRBJ2-1; no clear D. The CDR3 totals 14 residues. Germline CDR1 reads SGDLS; CDR2 reads YYNGEE. With 0 bases removed from V and 2 bases from J, the gap between germline ends came to 6 bases.

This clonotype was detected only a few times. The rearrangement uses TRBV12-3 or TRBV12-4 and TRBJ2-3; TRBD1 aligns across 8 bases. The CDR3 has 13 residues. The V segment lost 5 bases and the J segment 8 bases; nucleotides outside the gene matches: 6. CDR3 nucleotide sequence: TGTGCCAGCAGTAGGACAGGGCCGGGTACGCAGTATTTT. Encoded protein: CASSRTGPGTQYF.

CDR3 nucleotide sequence: TGTGCCAGCAGTTACAGGGAGTACGAGCAGTACTTC. This translates into CASSYREYEQYF. The chain couples TRBV6-8 to TRBJ2-7, with a tentative D call TRBD2 (5 bases). Germline-derived CDR1 and CDR2 are MNHGY and SAAAGT. The ends were cut back, 2 bases at V and 4 bases at J, with 6 bases in the middle. This CDR3 is built from 12 residues.

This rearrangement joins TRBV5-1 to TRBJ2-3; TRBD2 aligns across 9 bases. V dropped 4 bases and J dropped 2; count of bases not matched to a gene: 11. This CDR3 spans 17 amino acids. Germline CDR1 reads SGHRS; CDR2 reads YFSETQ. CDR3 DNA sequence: TGCGCCAGCAGCCCCAAGACGGGACTAGCCTACACAGATACGCAGTATTTT. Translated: CASSPKTGLAYTDTQYF.

CDR3: CASSVRQAGNQPQHF. CDR3 nucleotides: TGTGCCAGCAGCGTAAGACAGGCTGGCAATCAGCCCCAGCATTTT. This rearrangement joins TRBV9 to TRBJ1-5; the D gene is possibly TRBD1 (6 bases). The CDR3 sequence is 15 residues long. V was pared by 1 base and J by 2 bases, with 10 bases between. Per the germline V gene, CDR1 is SGDLS and CDR2 is YYNGEE.

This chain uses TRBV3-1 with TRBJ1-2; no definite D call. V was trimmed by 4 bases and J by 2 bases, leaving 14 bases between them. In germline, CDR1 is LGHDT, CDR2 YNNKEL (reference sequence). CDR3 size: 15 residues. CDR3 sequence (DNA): TGTGCCAGCAGCCGGACCAGGCTGGCAAACTATGGCTACACCTTC. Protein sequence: CASSRTRLANYGYTF.

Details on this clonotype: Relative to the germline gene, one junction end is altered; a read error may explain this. CDR3 sequence (DNA): TGTGCCACCGGTGATCGGGACAGGGGGGTAGATACGCAGTATTTT. Its translation: CATGDRDRGVDTQYF. The chain joins TRBV24-1 to TRBJ2-3, with TRBD1 matching 11 bases. In germline, CDR1 is KGHDR, CDR2 SFDVKD. The CDR3 consists of 15 residues.

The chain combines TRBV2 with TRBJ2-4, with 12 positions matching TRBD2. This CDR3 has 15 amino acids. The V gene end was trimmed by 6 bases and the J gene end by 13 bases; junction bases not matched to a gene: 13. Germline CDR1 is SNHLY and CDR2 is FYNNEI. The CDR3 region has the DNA TGTGCCAGCAGGCGGTGGACTAGCGGGATGGGGGAGCAGTACTTC. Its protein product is CASRRWTSGMGEQYF.

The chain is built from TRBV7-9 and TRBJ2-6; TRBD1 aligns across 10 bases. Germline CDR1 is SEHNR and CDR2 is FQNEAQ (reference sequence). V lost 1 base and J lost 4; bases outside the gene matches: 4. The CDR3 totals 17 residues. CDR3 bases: TGTGCCAGCAGCTTAGGGGACAGGGGCCCCGGGGCCAACGTCCTGACTTTC. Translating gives CASSLGDRGPGANVLTF.

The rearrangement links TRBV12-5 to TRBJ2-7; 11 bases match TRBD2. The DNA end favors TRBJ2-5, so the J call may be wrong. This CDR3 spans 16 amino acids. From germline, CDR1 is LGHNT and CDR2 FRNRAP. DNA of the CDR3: TGTGCTAGTGCCCCACCTCTAGCGGGGGGTTATGAGACCCAGTACTTC. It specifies CASAPPLAGGYETQYF.

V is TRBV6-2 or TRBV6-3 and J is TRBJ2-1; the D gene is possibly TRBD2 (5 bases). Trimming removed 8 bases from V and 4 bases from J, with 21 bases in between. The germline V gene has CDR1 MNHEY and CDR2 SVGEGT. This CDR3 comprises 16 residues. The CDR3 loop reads CASQPAGGAAYNEQFF. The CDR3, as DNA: TGTGCCAGCCAACCCGCGGGTGGAGCCGCTTACAATGAGCAGTTCTTC.

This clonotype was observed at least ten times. CDR3 amino acids: CASSFRDGYTF. CDR3 in DNA: TGTGCCAGCAGCTTCAGGGATGGCTACACCTTC. V and J are TRBV7-9 and TRBJ1-2; D perhaps matches TRBD1 (5 bases). V was trimmed by 3 bases and J by 6 bases, leaving 5 bases between them. This CDR3 contains 11 residues. Germline loops: CDR1 SEHNR, CDR2 FQNEAQ (reference sequence).

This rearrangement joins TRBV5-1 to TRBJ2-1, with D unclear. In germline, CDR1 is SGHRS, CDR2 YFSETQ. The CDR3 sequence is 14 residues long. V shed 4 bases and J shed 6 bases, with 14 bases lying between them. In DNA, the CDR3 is TGCGCCAGCAGCCCCGTTACGGGTCCCAATGAGCAGTTCTTC. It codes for CASSPVTGPNEQFF.

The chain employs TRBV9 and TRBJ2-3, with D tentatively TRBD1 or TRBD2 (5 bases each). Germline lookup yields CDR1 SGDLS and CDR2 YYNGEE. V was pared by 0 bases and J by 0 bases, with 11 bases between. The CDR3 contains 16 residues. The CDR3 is CASSVAGTSSTDTQYF. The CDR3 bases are TGTGCCAGCAGCGTAGCCGGGACCTCGAGCACAGATACGCAGTATTTT. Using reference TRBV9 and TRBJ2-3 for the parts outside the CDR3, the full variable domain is DSGVTQTPKHLITATGQRVTLRCSPRSGDLSVYWYQQSLDQGLQFLIQYYNGEERAKGNILERFSAQQFPDLHSELNLSSLELGDSALYFCASSVAGTSSTDTQYFGPGTRLTVL.

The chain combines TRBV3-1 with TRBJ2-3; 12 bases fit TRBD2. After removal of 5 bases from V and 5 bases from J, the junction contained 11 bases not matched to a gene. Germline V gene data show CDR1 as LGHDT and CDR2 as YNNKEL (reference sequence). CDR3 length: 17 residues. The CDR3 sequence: CASSLPPSGGARDTQYF. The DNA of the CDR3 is TGTGCCAGCAGCTTACCCCCTAGCGGGGGGGCACGAGATACGCAGTATTTT.

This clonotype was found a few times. The CDR3 bases are TGTGCCAGCAGTTTAATAGCGGGAGGACCCTACGAGCAGTACTTC. This encodes CASSLIAGGPYEQYF. The chain carries TRBV28 and TRBJ2-7; TRBD2 matches at 10 bases. V lost 2 bases and J lost 2; bases outside the gene matches: 3. The germline CDR1 and CDR2 sequences are MDHEN and SYDVKM. The CDR3 spans 15 residues.

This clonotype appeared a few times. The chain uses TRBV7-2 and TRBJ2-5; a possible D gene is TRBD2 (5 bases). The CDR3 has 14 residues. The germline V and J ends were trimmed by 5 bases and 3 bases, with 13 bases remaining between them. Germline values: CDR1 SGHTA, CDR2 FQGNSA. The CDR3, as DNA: TGTGCCAGCAGCCTCGGGGAAAGAAAAGAGACCCAGTACTTC. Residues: CASSLGERKETQYF. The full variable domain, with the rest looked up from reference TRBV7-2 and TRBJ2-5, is GAGVSQSPSNKVTEKGKDVELRCDPISGHTALYWYRQSLGQGLEFLIYFQGNSAPDKSGLPSDRFSAERTGGSVSTLTIQRTQQEDSAVYLCASSLGERKETQYFGPGTRLLVL.

In DNA form, the CDR3 reads TGTGCCAGTAGAAGTTCGGTGGACTTACTGCGGAATCAGCCCCAGCATTTT. Its protein is CASRSSVDLLRNQPQHF. The chain recombines TRBV19 with TRBJ1-5; no clear D. The V and J ends lost 6 bases and 4 bases respectively, with 22 bases between them. The CDR3 runs 17 residues. CDR1 is LNHDA, CDR2 SQIVND, per germline (reference sequence).

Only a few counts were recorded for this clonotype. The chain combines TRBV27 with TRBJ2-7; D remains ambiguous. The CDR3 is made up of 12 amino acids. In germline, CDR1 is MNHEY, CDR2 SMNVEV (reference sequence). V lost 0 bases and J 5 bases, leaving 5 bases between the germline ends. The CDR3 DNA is TGTGCCAGCAGTTTATCACTCCACGAGCAGTACTTC. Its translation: CASSLSLHEQYF.